The 6 T cell receptor beta chains reported below all come from one sample, sequenced in a study of blood T cell repertoires in COVID-19. Measured with immunoSEQ multiplex PCR; TCRdb has only the in-frame clones, and not every one. The top ten clones hold approximately 0.84% of a sample with around 270,000 clones, around 89% of them seen once. Source material: peripheral blood. The origin of the receptors is a man younger than 45 with acute or convalescent COVID-19.

J is TRBJ2-1 and V is TRBV27; 8 bases are shared with TRBD1. J gave up 6 bases and V 5 bases, and 12 bases lay outside the gene matches. There are 16 residues in the CDR3. CDR1 and CDR2 from the germline V gene are MNHEY and SMNVEV (reference sequence). This CDR3 is CASSPDRGRLTNEQFF. For the CDR3, the DNA is TGTGCCAGCAGTCCCGACAGGGGAAGGCTTACCAATGAGCAGTTCTTC.

CDR3 in amino acids: CASSAGVREGDTQYF. The CDR3 bases are TGTGCCAGCAGCGCTGGCGTTAGGGAGGGAGATACGCAGTATTTT. The chain joins TRBV5-4 to TRBJ2-3; TRBD2 aligns across 7 bases. The CDR3 extends over 15 amino acids. V shed 4 bases and J 5 bases; nucleotides not matched to a gene: 10. CDR1 and CDR2 from the germline V gene are SGHNT and YYREEE (reference sequence).

The V and J genes are TRBV11-2 and TRBJ1-5; 12 positions agree with TRBD1. The junction had 13 bases not matched to a gene; V was cut back by 5 bases and J by 5 bases. The CDR3 spans 18 residues. CDR1 is SGHAT, CDR2 FQNNGV, per germline. This chain's CDR3 is CASSPGGGTGGYHQPQHF. DNA of the CDR3: TGTGCCAGCAGCCCGGGGGGCGGGACAGGGGGCTATCATCAGCCCCAGCATTTT.

The gene calls are TRBV7-8 and TRBJ1-3, with D perhaps matching TRBD1 (5 bases). Germline V lookup: CDR1 SGHVS, CDR2 FQNEAQ. V gave up 1 base and J gave up 3 bases, with 16 bases separating them. CDR3 length: 17 residues. CDR3 bases: TGTGCCAGCAGCTTAGGGACCAGGCAGGGCAATGGAAACACCATATATTTT. As protein: CASSLGTRQGNGNTIYF.

The chain uses TRBV6-5 and TRBJ2-1, with TRBD2 identical over 7 bases. Germline V lookup: CDR1 MNHEY, CDR2 SVGAGI. The CDR3 has 14 amino acids. V lost 0 bases, J lost 13 bases, and 9 bases stayed unmatched. In DNA form, the CDR3 reads TGTGCCAGCAGTTACTCAGGCCTAGCGGAGTTACAGTTCTTC. Translated: CASSYSGLAELQFF.

The chain combines TRBV28 with TRBJ1-2; tentatively, D is TRBD1 (5 bases). Trimming took off 8 bases at V and 1 base at J, with 17 bases between the two ends. CDR3 length: 15 residues. Germline CDR1 and CDR2: MDHEN and SYDVKM. The chain's CDR3 is CASRWPGRVNYGYTF. Here the CDR3 DNA reads TGTGCCAGCCGATGGCCCGGCAGGGTTAACTATGGCTACACCTTC.